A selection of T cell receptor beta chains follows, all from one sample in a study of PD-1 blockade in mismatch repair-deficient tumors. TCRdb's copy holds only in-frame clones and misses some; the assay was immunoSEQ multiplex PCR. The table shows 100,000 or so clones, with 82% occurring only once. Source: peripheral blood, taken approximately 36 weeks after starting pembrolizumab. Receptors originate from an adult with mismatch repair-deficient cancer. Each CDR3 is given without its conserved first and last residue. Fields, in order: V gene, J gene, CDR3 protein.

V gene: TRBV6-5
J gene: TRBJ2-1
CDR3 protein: ASSRGTSGYNEQF

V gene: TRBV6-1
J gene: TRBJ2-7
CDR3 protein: ASSEALQGVYEQY

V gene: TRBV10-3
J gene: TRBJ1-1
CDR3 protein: AISDITEAF

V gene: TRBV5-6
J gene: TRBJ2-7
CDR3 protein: ASSLLYESPYEQY

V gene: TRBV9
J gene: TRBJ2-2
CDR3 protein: ASSVETTNTGELF

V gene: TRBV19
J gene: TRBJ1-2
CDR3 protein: ASSIGGRGFGYT

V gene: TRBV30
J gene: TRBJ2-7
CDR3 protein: AWRQTGPGEQY

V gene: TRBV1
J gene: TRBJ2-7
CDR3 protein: TSTITRGGAEY

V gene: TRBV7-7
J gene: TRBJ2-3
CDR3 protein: ASSLSVAGADTQY

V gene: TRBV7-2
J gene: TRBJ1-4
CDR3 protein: ASSPGRRATNEKLF

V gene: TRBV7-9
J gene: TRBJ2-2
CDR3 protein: ASSFRPAGELF